One sample yielded the 14 T cell receptor beta chains listed below, sequenced in a study of shared clonotypes between healthy human individuals. Profiled with immunoSEQ multiplex PCR; TCRdb holds only in-frame clones, not every one. The repertoire has approximately 500,000 clones, 90% to 96% of them found once; the top ten carry less than 0.06%. The sample was naive CD4+ T cells sorted from blood. Subset in this sample: CD45RA+ positively selected. All receptors come from a woman in her twenties or thirties in good health.

This clone was observed once. The chain is built from TRBV7-9 and TRBJ2-3, with a possible D match to TRBD1 (5 bases). The CDR3 has 13 amino acids. Trimming stripped 5 bases from V and 9 bases from J, with 15 bases between. Germline CDR1 is SEHNR and CDR2 is FQNEAQ (reference sequence). The CDR3 DNA is TGTGCCAGCAGCCCCCCAGGGCCGTCGACGCAGTATTTT. Translating gives CASSPPGPSTQYF. Together with reference TRBV7-9 and TRBJ2-3, the CDR3 gives the full variable domain: DTGVSQNPRHKITKRGQNVTFRCDPISEHNRLYWYRQTLGQGPEFLTYFQNEAQLEKSRLLSDRFSAERPKGSFSTLEIQRTEQGDSAMYLCASSPPGPSTQYFGPGTRLTVL.

The chain couples TRBV10-2 to TRBJ1-2; 9 bases line up with TRBD1. Germline CDR1 reads WSHSY; CDR2 reads SAAADI. With 9 bases clipped from V and 3 bases from J, the junction kept 5 bases outside the gene matches. The CDR3 has 13 residues. The CDR3 here is CASGTGRYYGYTF. The CDR3 DNA reads as TGCGCCAGTGGGACAGGGCGGTACTATGGCTACACCTTC.

The chain employs TRBV19 and TRBJ1-5; D is uncertain. V was trimmed by 6 bases and J by 5 bases, leaving 23 bases between them. The CDR3 is made up of 17 amino acids. In germline, CDR1 is LNHDA, CDR2 SQIVND (reference sequence). The CDR3 here is CASSLHSSAPRDQPQHF. In DNA, the CDR3 is TGTGCCAGTAGCCTCCACAGTTCCGCTCCAAGAGATCAGCCCCAGCATTTT.

This rearrangement joins TRBV7-9 to TRBJ1-2; possible D gene TRBD1, 6 bases. This CDR3 comprises 12 residues. With 4 bases removed from V and 7 bases from J, the gap between germline ends came to 10 bases. CDR1 and CDR2 from the germline V gene are SEHNR and FQNEAQ (reference sequence). CDR3 sequence reads: CASSSNRAGYTF. For the CDR3, the DNA is TGTGCCAGCAGCTCAAACAGGGCTGGCTACACCTTC.

The V and J genes are TRBV29-1 and TRBJ2-1; D possibly uses TRBD1 or TRBD2 (5 bases each). Germline V gene lookup returns CDR1 SQVTM and CDR2 ANQGSEA. The V gene lost 6 bases and the J gene lost 0 bases, with 12 bases spanning the gap. This CDR3 has 14 residues. CDR3 protein: CSVRGTFSYNEQFF. For the CDR3, the DNA is TGCAGCGTCCGTGGGACCTTCTCCTACAATGAGCAGTTCTTC.

This chain uses TRBV5-1 with TRBJ2-4; D possibly matches TRBD1 or TRBD2 (5 bases each). The CDR3 runs to 15 residues. Germline lookup yields CDR1 SGHRS and CDR2 YFSETQ. Trimming pared 3 bases from V and 1 base from J, leaving 11 bases between. CDR3 nucleotides: TGCGCCAGCAGCTCGGGGCTAGGGGCCAAAAACATTCAGTACTTC. Residues: CASSSGLGAKNIQYF.

This clone was seen once. The rearrangement uses TRBV18 and TRBJ1-5, with 9 bases fitting TRBD1. V lost 1 base and J lost 6; bases outside the gene matches: 13. Germline CDR1 KGHSH, CDR2 LQKENI. The CDR3 covers 18 residues. This chain's CDR3 is CASSPRGTGQVTTQPQHF. CDR3 sequence (DNA): TGTGCCAGCTCACCACGGGGGACAGGGCAGGTGACAACTCAGCCCCAGCATTTT.

The chain carries TRBV5-1 and TRBJ2-6; 8 nucleotides line up with TRBD2. The CDR3 length is 15 residues. J gave up 2 bases and V 4 bases, and 2 bases lay outside the gene matches. Germline CDR1 SGHRS, CDR2 YFSETQ. The DNA for the CDR3 is TGCGCCAGCAGCCCGGGGGGGGCTGGGGCCAACGTCCTGACTTTC. It codes for CASSPGGAGANVLTF.

V and J are TRBV2 and TRBJ1-1; D possibly corresponds to TRBD1 (5 bases). Germline V gene sequence: CDR1 SNHLY, CDR2 FYNNEI. Trimming removed 6 bases from V and 4 bases from J, with 9 bases in between. The CDR3 sequence is 12 residues long. CDR3 protein: CASRPGTTEAFF. As DNA, the CDR3 is TGTGCCAGCAGGCCAGGGACCACTGAAGCTTTCTTT.

The chain uses TRBV27 and TRBJ1-5; 10 bases are shared with TRBD1. Per germline, CDR1 MNHEY and CDR2 SMNVEV (reference sequence). This CDR3 has 13 amino acids. With V trimmed by 6 bases and J by 6 bases, 2 bases remained unmatched. Here the CDR3 DNA reads TGTGCCAGCAGGGGACAGGGGTCTCAGCCCCAGCATTTT. It codes for CASRGQGSQPQHF.

The V and J genes are TRBV2 and TRBJ2-7; D gene ambiguous. V gave up 8 bases and J gave up 0 bases, with 11 bases separating them. Germline-derived CDR1 and CDR2 are SNHLY and FYNNEI. The length of the CDR3 is 13 residues. The CDR3 loop is CASRPSVSYEQYF. The CDR3 DNA reads TGTGCCAGCCGGCCCTCTGTCTCCTACGAGCAGTACTTC.

The J gene is TRBJ2-5, the V gene TRBV7-9, with 9 bases identical to TRBD2. This CDR3 spans 15 amino acids. V trimming: 1 base; J trimming: 5 bases; junction bases outside the gene matches: 5. Germline-derived CDR1 and CDR2 are SEHNR and FQNEAQ (reference sequence). The CDR3 protein is CASSLGLAGKETQYF. CDR3 nucleotide sequence: TGTGCCAGCAGCTTAGGGCTAGCGGGAAAGGAGACCCAGTACTTC. The variable domain in full, with the rest retrieved from reference TRBV7-9 and TRBJ2-5, is DTGVSQNPRHKITKRGQNVTFRCDPISEHNRLYWYRQTLGQGPEFLTYFQNEAQLEKSRLLSDRFSAERPKGSFSTLEIQRTEQGDSAMYLCASSLGLAGKETQYFGPGTRLLVL.

The rearrangement joins TRBV29-1 to TRBJ2-1; D is unclear. The CDR3 consists of 14 residues. The germline gives CDR1 SQVTM, CDR2 ANQGSEA. The V gene lost 7 bases and the J gene lost 8 bases, with 21 bases spanning the gap. CDR3 nucleotide sequence: TGCAGCGCTGCCTTGGATGCCCGGAGTGATGAGCAGTTCTTC. This codes for CSAALDARSDEQFF.

The chain recombines TRBV6-5 with TRBJ1-5; 8 nucleotides line up with TRBD1. The CDR3 is made up of 15 amino acids. Germline V CDR1 and CDR2: MNHEY, SVGAGI. Trimming removed 0 bases from V and 7 bases from J; junction bases left unmatched: 5. This CDR3 reads CASSYSTTGDQPQHF. The CDR3 region has the DNA TGTGCCAGCAGTTACTCGACGACAGGGGACCAGCCCCAGCATTTT.